Listed below are T cell receptor beta chains from one sample, sequenced in a study of shared clonotypes between healthy human individuals. The method was immunoSEQ multiplex PCR; TCRdb's version includes in-frame clones alone and lacks a portion of them. Of just over 2,000,000 clones listed, 85% to 95% are singletons. Input material: naive CD4+ T cells sorted from blood. These receptors all stem from a man between 18 and 35 years old in good health. Both conserved end residues are part of each CDR3. The order of the fields is clone size, J gene, V gene, CDR3 protein. Part of the rows lack a size; the others show once, few, many or a class for expanded clones.

size: .; J: TRBJ1-1; V: TRBV18; CDR3: CASIGVGAVNTEAFF
size: .; J: TRBJ2-1; V: TRBV5-4; CDR3: CASSSRTVTYNEQFF
size: .; J: TRBJ2-5; V: TRBV19; CDR3: CASSITASGSLETQYF
size: .; J: TRBJ1-2; V: TRBV5-1; CDR3: CASSLAGGPIDGYTF
size: .; J: TRBJ2-2; V: TRBV30; CDR3: CAWSANSHTGELFF
size: .; J: TRBJ2-7; V: TRBV30; CDR3: CAWSVSGTGGRYEQYF
size: .; J: TRBJ2-3; V: TRBV1; CDR3: CTSSHPLEGRVKCTDTQYF
size: .; J: TRBJ1-1; V: TRBV18; CDR3: CASSRGGAEAFF
size: .; J: TRBJ1-1; V: TRBV5-1; CDR3: CASSFKGTDRTEAFF
size: .; J: TRBJ1-1; V: TRBV30; CDR3: CAWSVLGTGGTEAFF
size: .; J: TRBJ2-6; V: TRBV19; CDR3: CASRDRGFLSGANVLTF
size: once; J: TRBJ1-4; V: TRBV5-1; CDR3: CASSYQGPTNEKLFF
size: .; J: TRBJ2-5; V: TRBV6-1; CDR3: CASSGHLQETQYF
size: .; J: TRBJ1-2; V: TRBV4-1; CDR3: CASSQDADGYTF
size: .; J: TRBJ1-1; V: TRBV19; CDR3: CASSIGPGPEAFF